The clone carrying this TCR beta chain was seen once. What it binds is not known. TCRdb reprocessed the 5' RACE reads with MiXCR, giving one entry per CDR3 protein. The sample yields about 130,000 distinct CDR3 sequences, about 8.2% seen once. This sample was included in a study of T cells after yellow fever vaccination. Across the study: The fractions with low cell numbers were processed using SMART-Seq v4 Ultra Low Input. Whole-study results and caveats: Though it reached lower strength, the secondary response hit its peak faster, day 5 versus 15. There was a possibility that FACS-sorted repertoires contained abundant clonotypes contaminating from the bulk population.

The CDR3 is 15 residues long. V shed 3 bases, J shed 1 base, and the junction held 2 bases outside the gene matches. CDR1 and CDR2 from the germline V gene are LGHNA and YNFKEQ. Sequences were derived from CD8+ T cells sorted from PBMCs, sampled on the day of the yellow fever booster vaccination. This clonotype originated in a man younger than 30 who received the YFV17D yellow fever vaccine. The rearrangement links TRBV4-2 to TRBJ2-2; 7 nucleotides match TRBD1. CDR3 DNA sequence: TGTGCCAGCAGCCAGGACAGGTTGAACACCGGGGAGCTGTTTTTT. It codes for CASSQDRLNTGELFF.